A single sample gave rise to the 22 T cell receptor beta chains below, sequenced in a study of T-cell reconstitution after alpha-beta-depleted transplantation in children. Unique molecular identifiers were used to barcode this TCRbeta library. TCRdb re-derived calls from the PCR reads in MiXCR, one entry per CDR3 protein. The data show fewer than 700,000 distinct CDR3 sequences, with approximately 12% seen just once and about 2.2% held by the top ten. This material consisted of PBMCs, mostly from graft donor cells, taken 360 days after TCRalphabeta/CD19-depleted stem cell transplant. The receptors were sampled from a male patient under 18 who had a stem cell transplant for acute myeloid leukemia, so the T cells may come from the graft donor.

This clonotype was observed a few times. This chain connects TRBV27 to TRBJ1-2; 12 nucleotides agree with TRBD1. The CDR3 sequence is 16 residues long. Germline-derived CDR1 and CDR2 are MNHEY and SMNVEV (reference sequence). V was clipped by 5 bases and J by 8 bases; unmatched bases: 12. CDR3 residues: CASSPGTGGRGVGYTF. The CDR3 DNA follows: TGTGCCAGCAGTCCCGGGACAGGGGGCCGAGGGGTAGGCTACACCTTC.

This rearrangement joins TRBV11-2 to TRBJ2-3; TRBD1 agrees at 8 bases. Germline assignment: CDR1 SGHAT and CDR2 FQNNGV. Losses at the gene ends were 2 bases for V and 4 bases for J; bases not matched to a gene: 14. There are 18 residues in the CDR3. The CDR3 protein is CASSLLSGLQGAADTQYF. CDR3 coding DNA: TGTGCCAGCAGCTTATTATCAGGCCTCCAGGGGGCCGCAGATACGCAGTATTTT. The full variable domain, rest sourced from reference TRBV11-2 and TRBJ2-3, is EAGVAQSPRYKIIEKRQSVAFWCNPISGHATLYWYQQILGQGPKLLIQFQNNGVVDDSQLPKDRFSAERLKGVDSTLKIQPAKLEDSAVYLCASSLLSGLQGAADTQYFGPGTRLTVL.

V is TRBV5-1 and J is TRBJ2-1; TRBD2 agrees at 8 bases. The J segment lost 6 bases and the V segment lost 1 base, leaving 6 bases of the junction unmatched. Germline loops: CDR1 SGHRS, CDR2 YFSETQ. This CDR3 is 15 amino acids long. The CDR3 is CASSLQAGVLNEQFF. For the CDR3, the DNA is TGCGCCAGCAGCTTGCAAGCGGGAGTTCTCAATGAGCAGTTCTTC.

This rearrangement joins TRBV5-1 to TRBJ2-1; 9 bases fit TRBD2. The ends lost 5 bases at V and 7 bases at J; junction bases unmatched: 4. The length of the CDR3 is 13 residues. The germline V gene encodes CDR1 SGHRS and CDR2 YFSETQ. The CDR3 region is CASSLAGWNEQFF. The DNA for the CDR3 is TGCGCCAGCAGTCTAGCGGGGTGGAATGAGCAGTTCTTC. The whole variable domain, filled in from reference TRBV5-1 and TRBJ2-1, reads KAGVTQTPRYLIKTRGQQVTLSCSPISGHRSVSWYQQTPGQGLQFLFEYFSETQRNKGNFPGRFSGRQFSNSRSEMNVSTLELGDSALYLCASSLAGWNEQFFGPGTRLTVL.

Concerning this clonotype itself: An end of the junction differs from the germline gene, which may be a read error. The V and J genes are TRBV4-3 and TRBJ2-1; D is ambiguous. Per the germline V gene, CDR1 is LGHNA and CDR2 is YSLEER. The CDR3 has 15 amino acids. CDR3 nucleotides: TGCGCCAGCAGCCAAGGCGGAGCCCCCTACCATGAGCAGTTCTTC. Residues: CASSQGGAPYHEQFF.

This clonotype has a handful of counts. The V and J genes are TRBV3-1 and TRBJ2-5; D unclear. Germline-derived CDR1 and CDR2 are LGHDT and YNNKEL (reference sequence). CDR3 length equals 15 residues. V was trimmed by 1 base and J by 1 base, leaving 10 bases between them. CDR3 nucleotides: TGTGCCAGCAGCCAAGTCGCGGCGAGCCAAGAGACCCAGTACTTC. Encoded protein: CASSQVAASQETQYF.

This clonotype was picked up a small number of times. The rearrangement joins TRBV3-1 to TRBJ2-3; D may be TRBD1 or TRBD2 (5 bases each). Trimming pared 4 bases from V and 1 base from J, leaving 18 bases between. The CDR3 is made up of 17 amino acids. Germline V gene data show CDR1 as LGHDT and CDR2 as YNNKEL (reference sequence). CDR3 region: CASSPHPGRGGTDTQYF. The CDR3 DNA is TGTGCCAGCAGCCCTCACCCTGGACGAGGGGGCACAGATACGCAGTATTTT.

This chain links TRBV7-2 with TRBJ1-5, with D hard to call. CDR1 is SGHTA and CDR2 is FQGNSA in the germline V gene. The CDR3 sequence is 13 residues long. V lost 2 bases and J lost 6, with 8 bases in between. CDR3 residues: CASSLTLTQPQHF. The CDR3 nucleotides are TGTGCCAGCAGCTTAACACTCACTCAGCCCCAGCATTTT.

The chain carries TRBV6-2 or TRBV6-3 and TRBJ2-1, with 10 positions matching TRBD1. V lost 6 bases, J lost 9 bases, and 5 bases stayed unmatched. Per the germline V gene, CDR1 is MNHEY and CDR2 is SVGEGT. This CDR3 contains 13 residues. The chain's CDR3 is CASRGTGVGEQFF. Here the CDR3 DNA reads TGTGCCAGCAGGGGGACAGGGGTTGGTGAGCAGTTCTTC.

This clonotype was seen a handful of times. The CDR3 sequence is CASSPLSGNEQFF. The CDR3, as DNA: TGTGCCAGCAGCCCCCTATCGGGCAATGAGCAGTTCTTC. The V gene is TRBV12-3 or TRBV12-4, the J gene TRBJ2-1; D is unresolved. The V end lost 6 bases, the J end lost 6 bases, and 12 bases lay between the germline ends. There are 13 residues in the CDR3.

The chain is built from TRBV10-3 and TRBJ2-2; 9 bases fit TRBD1. J was trimmed by 5 bases and V by 5 bases; bases with no gene match: 9. The CDR3 covers 16 residues. Germline CDR1 is ENHRY and CDR2 is SYGVKD. The CDR3 DNA follows: TGTGCCATCAGTCCCCATGGACAGGGGAGGACCGGGGAGCTGTTTTTT. This codes for CAISPHGQGRTGELFF.

The chain couples TRBV6-2 or TRBV6-3 to TRBJ1-5; D is unresolved. V lost 6 bases and J lost 1, with 10 bases in between. The CDR3 is 14 amino acids. Germline-derived CDR1 and CDR2 are MNHEY and SVGEGT. In nucleotides, the CDR3 is TGTGCCAGCAGCCGGAACCTGAGCAATCAGCCCCAGCATTTT. This gives the protein CASSRNLSNQPQHF.

This clonotype was detected only a few times. CDR3 nucleotides: TGCAGTGCTAGAGGAGCGGGAGTCCTCTCCAATGAGCAGTTCTTC. The encoded protein is CSARGAGVLSNEQFF. This sequence joins TRBV20-1 and TRBJ2-1; 8 nucleotides agree with TRBD2. The J segment lost 6 bases and the V segment lost 1 base, leaving 8 bases of the junction unmatched. CDR1 is DFQATT and CDR2 is SNEGSKA in the germline V gene (reference sequence). The CDR3 runs to 15 residues.

This clonotype was counted ten times or more. This chain uses TRBV29-1 with TRBJ2-7; 7 nucleotides match TRBD2. J was trimmed by 7 bases and V by 5 bases; bases with no gene match: 5. In germline, CDR1 is SQVTM, CDR2 ANQGSEA. This CDR3 comprises 11 residues. The CDR3 region is CSVSGTAEQYF. CDR3 DNA sequence: TGCAGCGTTAGCGGGACCGCGGAGCAGTACTTC.

This clonotype was found a few times. This chain joins TRBV5-5 and TRBJ1-2, with D unclear. The CDR3 runs to 14 residues. Trimming shortened V by 3 bases and J by 0 bases, and 9 bases separated the two germline ends. In germline, CDR1 is SGHKS, CDR2 YYEKEE (reference sequence). Here the CDR3 DNA reads TGTGCCAGCAGCTGGACGGAGACTAACTATGGCTACACCTTC. It specifies CASSWTETNYGYTF.

Here the CDR3 reads CASSLGGQGIYEQYF. The CDR3 DNA reads TGTGCCAGCAGCTTGGGGGGACAGGGGATCTACGAGCAGTACTTC. The chain is built from TRBV5-6 and TRBJ2-7; 10 bases align to TRBD1. Germline CDR1 and CDR2: SGHDT and YYEEEE. V shed 0 bases and J 3 bases; nucleotides not matched to a gene: 3. The CDR3 has 15 amino acids.

This clonotype was observed a handful of times. The chain combines TRBV4-3 with TRBJ2-3, with D possibly being TRBD2 (6 bases). V lost 4 bases and J lost 4, with 12 bases in between. The CDR3 sequence is 14 residues long. Germline V lookup: CDR1 LGHNA, CDR2 YSLEER. CDR3 coding DNA: TGCGCCAGCAGCCCCTCGGGAGATGCAGATACGCAGTATTTT. Encoded protein: CASSPSGDADTQYF.

The rearrangement uses TRBV7-3 and TRBJ1-2, with 7 bases lining up with TRBD1. CDR3 size: 14 residues. J gave up 10 bases and V 0 bases, and 8 bases lay outside the gene matches. Germline CDR1 and CDR2: SGHTA and FQGTGA. In nucleotides, the CDR3 is TGTGCCAGCAGCTTAACCCGGGACAGATCCTCCTACACCTTC. It is translated as CASSLTRDRSSYTF.

This clonotype has more than one count but fewer than ten. The chain uses TRBV6-2 or TRBV6-3 and TRBJ2-5; D remains unclear. The CDR3 is made up of 14 amino acids. The germline gives CDR1 MNHEY, CDR2 SVGEGT. The germline V and J ends were trimmed by 0 bases and 1 base, with 6 bases remaining between them. This CDR3 reads CASSYSRVQETQYF. For the CDR3, the DNA is TGTGCCAGCAGTTACTCTCGAGTCCAAGAGACCCAGTACTTC.

There are many counts of this clonotype. The chain links TRBV29-1 to TRBJ2-2; the D gene is possibly TRBD2 (6 bases). With 5 bases removed from V and 2 bases from J, the gap between germline ends came to 18 bases. Germline CDR1 is SQVTM and CDR2 is ANQGSEA. The CDR3 covers 16 residues. DNA for the CDR3: TGCAGCGTTCTACCCACCGGGACTGCTAACACCGGGGAGCTGTTTTTT. Translating it yields CSVLPTGTANTGELFF.

The rearrangement links TRBV16 to TRBJ1-5, with TRBD1 matching over 7 bases. The CDR3 has 15 residues. Trimming cost V 4 bases and J 3 bases; bases outside gene matches: 6. CDR1 and CDR2 from the germline V gene are KGHSY and FQNENV. CDR3 loop: CASSPFDRANQPQHF. The CDR3 region has the DNA TGTGCCAGCAGCCCCTTCGACAGGGCCAATCAGCCCCAGCATTTT.

In its sample, this clonotype was seen many times. The chain recombines TRBV29-1 with TRBJ2-7, with a tentative D call TRBD1 (6 bases). CDR1 and CDR2 (germline): SQVTM, ANQGSEA. The germline V and J ends were trimmed by 7 bases and 2 bases, with 15 bases remaining between them. The CDR3 length is 13 residues. CDR3 sequence (DNA): TGCAGCGGCGAAGACAGGAACCCCTACGAGCAGTACTTC. It encodes CSGEDRNPYEQYF.